The clone carrying this TCR beta chain was counted between two and nine times. Its antigen is still unknown. The record originates from a study of blood T cells in healthy people across ages. Healthy Russian Caucasian donors spanned ages about 6 to 100 years. Sample-barcoded 5' priming and a J-beta primer mix drove a second PCR of about 6 to 12 cycles. TCRdb redid the calling of the 5' RACE reads with MiXCR, one entry per CDR3 protein. This table has 1.5 million to 2 million distinct CDR3 sequences, around 35% appearing once. Study observations and caveats: With naive T cell percentage, TCR beta diversity showed a strong correlation. The fall in TCR beta diversity per million T cells was roughly linear with age.

This sequence originates from a woman aged 25 to 39 in good health. Sequencing input: blood.

This CDR3 reads CASSPPGTASQDTQYF. The CDR3 nucleotides read TGTGCCAGCAGTCCGCCAGGGACAGCCTCCCAGGATACGCAGTATTTT. The chain joins TRBV3-1 to TRBJ2-3; 7 nucleotides line up with TRBD1. The V segment lost 6 bases and the J segment 6 bases; nucleotides outside the gene matches: 15. This CDR3 has 16 amino acids. Germline CDR1 and CDR2: LGHDT and YNNKEL (reference sequence).